This T cell receptor beta chain was documented in a study of cytomegalovirus exposure and HLA in healthy donors. The primer mix had 60 Vbeta and 13 Jbeta primers. Clones were read by immunoSEQ multiplex PCR, and TCRdb kept only the in-frame ones, dropping some. This sample has 150,000 or so clones, with 75% found just once. Study observations and caveats: After further analysis at a later stage, 16,951 TCR beta sequences were associated with HLA alleles at 0.05 false discovery rate. In an earlier analysis, in 540 or so donors, most V segments appeared productive either ~87% or ~30% of the time.

With respect to this clone: As yet, its antigen is unknown.

Trimming removed 5 bases from V and 7 bases from J; junction bases left unmatched: 11. The V gene's germline CDR1 is MDHEN and CDR2 SYDVKM. This CDR3 contains 15 residues. Sequences were obtained from PBMCs. V and J are TRBV28 and TRBJ1-1; TRBD1 matches at 9 bases. The sequence was collected from a man aged 18 to 29 in good health and CMV-seropositive. The CDR3 DNA is TGTGCCAGCAGTCCCCGACCGGACAGGGGTATTGAAGCTTTCTTT. This encodes CASSPRPDRGIEAFF.